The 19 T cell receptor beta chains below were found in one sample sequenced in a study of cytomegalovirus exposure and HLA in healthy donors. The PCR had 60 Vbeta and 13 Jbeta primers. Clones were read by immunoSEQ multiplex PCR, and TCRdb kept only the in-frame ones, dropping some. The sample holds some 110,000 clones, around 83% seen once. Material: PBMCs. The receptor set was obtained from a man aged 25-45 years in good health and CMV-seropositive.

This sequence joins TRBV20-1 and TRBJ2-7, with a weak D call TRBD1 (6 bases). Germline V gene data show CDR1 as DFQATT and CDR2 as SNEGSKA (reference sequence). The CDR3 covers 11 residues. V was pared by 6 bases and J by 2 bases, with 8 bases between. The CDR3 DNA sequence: TGCAGTGCCGGACAGCCCTACGAGCAGTACTTC. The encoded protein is CSAGQPYEQYF.

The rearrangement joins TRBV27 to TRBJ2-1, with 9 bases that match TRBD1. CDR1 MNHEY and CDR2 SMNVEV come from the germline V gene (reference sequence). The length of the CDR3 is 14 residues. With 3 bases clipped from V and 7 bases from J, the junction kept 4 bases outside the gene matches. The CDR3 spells CASSFGTGWNEQFF. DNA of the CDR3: TGTGCCAGCAGTTTCGGGACAGGGTGGAATGAGCAGTTCTTC.

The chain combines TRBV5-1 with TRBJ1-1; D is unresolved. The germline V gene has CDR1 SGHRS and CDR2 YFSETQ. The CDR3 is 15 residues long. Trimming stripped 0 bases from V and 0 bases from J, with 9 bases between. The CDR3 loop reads CASSLVSGMNTEAFF. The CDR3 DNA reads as TGCGCCAGCAGCTTGGTAAGCGGTATGAACACTGAAGCTTTCTTT.

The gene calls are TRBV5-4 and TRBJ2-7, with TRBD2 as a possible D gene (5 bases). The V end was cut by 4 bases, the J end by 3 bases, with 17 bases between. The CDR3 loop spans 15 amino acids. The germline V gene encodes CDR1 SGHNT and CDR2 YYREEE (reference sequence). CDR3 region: CASSPRQRNDYEQYF. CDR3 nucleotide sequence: TGTGCCAGCAGCCCCCGCCAGCGGAACGACTACGAGCAGTACTTC.

Here the CDR3 DNA reads TGTGCCAGCAGCTTAGGAGCGAGCACAGATACGCAGTATTTT. Amino acids: CASSLGASTDTQYF. The rearrangement links TRBV5-6 to TRBJ2-3; D uncertain. The CDR3 consists of 14 residues. CDR1 is SGHDT, CDR2 YYEEEE, per germline. Trimming pared 2 bases from V and 0 bases from J, leaving 7 bases between.

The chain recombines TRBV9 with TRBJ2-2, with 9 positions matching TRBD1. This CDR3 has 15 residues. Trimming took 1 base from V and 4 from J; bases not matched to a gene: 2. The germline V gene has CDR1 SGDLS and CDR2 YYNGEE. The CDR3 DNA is TGTGCCAGCAGCGTAAGGGACAGGGCCACCGGGGAGCTGTTTTTT. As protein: CASSVRDRATGELFF. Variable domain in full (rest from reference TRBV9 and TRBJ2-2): DSGVTQTPKHLITATGQRVTLRCSPRSGDLSVYWYQQSLDQGLQFLIQYYNGEERAKGNILERFSAQQFPDLHSELNLSSLELGDSALYFCASSVRDRATGELFFGEGSRLTVL.

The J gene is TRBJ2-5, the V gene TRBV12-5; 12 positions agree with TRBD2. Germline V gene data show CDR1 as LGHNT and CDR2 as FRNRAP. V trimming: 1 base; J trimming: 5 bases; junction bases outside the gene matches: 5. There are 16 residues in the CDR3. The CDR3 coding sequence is TGTGCTAGTGGTTTGGGACTAGCGGGAGCGCGGGAGACCCAGTACTTC. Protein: CASGLGLAGARETQYF.

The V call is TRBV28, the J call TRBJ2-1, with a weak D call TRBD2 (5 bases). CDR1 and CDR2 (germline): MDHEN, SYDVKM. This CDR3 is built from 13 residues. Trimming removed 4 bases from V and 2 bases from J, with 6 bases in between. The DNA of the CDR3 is TGTGCCAGCAGTTCCGGGGCCTACAATGAGCAGTTCTTC. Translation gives CASSSGAYNEQFF.

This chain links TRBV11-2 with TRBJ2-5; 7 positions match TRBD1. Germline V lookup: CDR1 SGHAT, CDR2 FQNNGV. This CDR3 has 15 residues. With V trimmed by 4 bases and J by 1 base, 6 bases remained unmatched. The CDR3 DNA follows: TGTGCCAGCAGCTCCGGGACAGTGGGCCAAGAGACCCAGTACTTC. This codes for CASSSGTVGQETQYF. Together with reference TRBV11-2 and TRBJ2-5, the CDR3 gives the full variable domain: EAGVAQSPRYKIIEKRQSVAFWCNPISGHATLYWYQQILGQGPKLLIQFQNNGVVDDSQLPKDRFSAERLKGVDSTLKIQPAKLEDSAVYLCASSSGTVGQETQYFGPGTRLLVL.

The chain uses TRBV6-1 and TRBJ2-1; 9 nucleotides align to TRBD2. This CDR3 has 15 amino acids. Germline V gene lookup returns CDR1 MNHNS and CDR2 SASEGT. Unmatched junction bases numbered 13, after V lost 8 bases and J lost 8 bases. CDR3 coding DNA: TGTGCCAGCGTCCTGCGGGGGGGCCAGGGCGATGAGCAGTTCTTC. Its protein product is CASVLRGGQGDEQFF.

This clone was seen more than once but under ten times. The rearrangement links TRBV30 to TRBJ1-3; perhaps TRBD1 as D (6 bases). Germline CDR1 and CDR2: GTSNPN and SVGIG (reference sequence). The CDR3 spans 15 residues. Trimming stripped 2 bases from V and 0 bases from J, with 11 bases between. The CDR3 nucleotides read TGTGCCTGGAGTCCCGGGACACACTCTGGAAACACCATATATTTT. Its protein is CAWSPGTHSGNTIYF.

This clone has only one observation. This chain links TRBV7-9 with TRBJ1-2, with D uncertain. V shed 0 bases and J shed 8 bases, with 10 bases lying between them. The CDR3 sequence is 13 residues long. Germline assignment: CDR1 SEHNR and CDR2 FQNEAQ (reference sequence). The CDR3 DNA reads TGTGCCAGCAGCTTAGCGTTGGGCGACGGCTACACCTTC. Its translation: CASSLALGDGYTF.

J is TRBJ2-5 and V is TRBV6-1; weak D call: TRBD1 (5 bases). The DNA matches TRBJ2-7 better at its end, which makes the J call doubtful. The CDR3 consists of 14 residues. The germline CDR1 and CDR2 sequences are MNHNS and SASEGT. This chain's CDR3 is CAIDRRPASYEQYF. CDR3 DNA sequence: TGTGCCATAGACAGAAGACCAGCTTCCTACGAGCAGTACTTC.

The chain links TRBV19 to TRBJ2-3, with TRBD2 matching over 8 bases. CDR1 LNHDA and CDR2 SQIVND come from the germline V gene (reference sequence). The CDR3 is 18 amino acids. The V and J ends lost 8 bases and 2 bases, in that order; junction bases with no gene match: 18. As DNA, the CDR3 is TGTGCCAGTTCAAGCGGGGGCCGGGTCAACCCCCACACAGATACGCAGTATTTT. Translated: CASSSGGRVNPHTDTQYF.

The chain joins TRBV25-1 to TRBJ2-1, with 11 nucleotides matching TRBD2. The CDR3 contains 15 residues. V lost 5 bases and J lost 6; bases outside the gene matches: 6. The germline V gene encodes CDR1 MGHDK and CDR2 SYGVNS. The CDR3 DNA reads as TGTGCCAGCAGTTTAGCGGGGGGGAATTTCAATGAGCAGTTCTTC. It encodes CASSLAGGNFNEQFF.

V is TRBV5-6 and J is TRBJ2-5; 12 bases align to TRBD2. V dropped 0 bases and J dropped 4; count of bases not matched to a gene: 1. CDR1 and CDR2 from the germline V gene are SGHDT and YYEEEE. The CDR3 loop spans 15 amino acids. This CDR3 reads CASSLELAGGETQYF. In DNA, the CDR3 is TGTGCCAGCAGCTTGGAACTAGCGGGGGGAGAGACCCAGTACTTC.

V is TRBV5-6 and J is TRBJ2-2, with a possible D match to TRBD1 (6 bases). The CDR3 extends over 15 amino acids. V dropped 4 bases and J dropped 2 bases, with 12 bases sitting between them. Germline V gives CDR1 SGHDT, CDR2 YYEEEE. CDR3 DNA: TGTGCCAGCAGCCCGGACGGGACAAACACCGGGGAGCTGTTTTTT. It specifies CASSPDGTNTGELFF.

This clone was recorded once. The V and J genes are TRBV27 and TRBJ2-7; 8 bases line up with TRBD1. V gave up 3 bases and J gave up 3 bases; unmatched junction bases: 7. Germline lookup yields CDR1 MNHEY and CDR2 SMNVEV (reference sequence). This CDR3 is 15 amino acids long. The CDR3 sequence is CASSFGTGRRYEQYF. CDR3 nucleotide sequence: TGTGCCAGCAGTTTTGGGACAGGCCGACGCTACGAGCAGTACTTC.

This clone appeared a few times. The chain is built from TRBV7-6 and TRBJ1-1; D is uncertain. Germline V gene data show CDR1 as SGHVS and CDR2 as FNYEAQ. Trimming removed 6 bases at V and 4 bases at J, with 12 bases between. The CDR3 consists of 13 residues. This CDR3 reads CASSQFLSTEAFF. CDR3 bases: TGTGCCAGCAGTCAATTTCTGAGCACTGAAGCTTTCTTT.